This is a list of T cell receptor beta chains from one sample in a study of T cells after yellow fever vaccination. TCRdb passed the 5' RACE reads through MiXCR, listing each CDR3 protein once. The sample holds roughly 150,000 distinct CDR3 sequences, roughly 8% seen once. This specimen was CD4+ T cells sorted from PBMCs, taken 5 days after the yellow fever booster vaccination. These receptor sequences come from a man between 25 and 39 years old who received the YFV17D yellow fever vaccine. Each CDR3 is given with its conserved first and last residue.

TRBJ1-5,TRBV24-1,CATSDLTSNQPQHF
TRBJ1-5,TRBV20-1,CSARDPWAGNQPQHF
TRBJ2-2,TRBV6-5,CASSLNPSGSPAGELFF
TRBJ2-5,TRBV7-9,CASSSSLAGVETQYF
TRBJ2-1,TRBV5-1,CASSKDPQGADEQFF
TRBJ2-1,TRBV24-1,CATSDPPRREGSYNEQFF
TRBJ1-5,TRBV25-1,CAFKLLADNQPQHF
TRBJ1-3,TRBV19,CATALGRSGNTMYF
TRBJ2-3,TRBV7-2,CASSLERQSNTQYF
TRBJ2-7,TRBV7-2,CASSLAGRATYEQYF
TRBJ2-3,TRBV20-1,CCAGDVYGRGTDTQYF
TRBJ2-4,TRBV7-8,CASSLAIGVGGGIQYF
TRBJ2-7,TRBV5-1,CASSLTTHGTSVYEQYF
TRBJ1-5,TRBV6-5,CASSYSSFYNQPQHF
TRBJ2-5,TRBV20-1,CSARPPGLAGETQYF
TRBJ2-1,TRBV24-1,CATSDFRDRGNNEQFF
TRBJ2-1,TRBV4-3,CASSQSTAYNEQFF
TRBJ1-5,TRBV20-1,CSARDLQGDQPQHF
TRBJ2-1,TRBV28,CASSPSGGRVEQFF
TRBJ1-2,TRBV20-1,CSVRGQFYGYTF
TRBJ1-6,TRBV20-1,CSAGDSSYNSPLHF
TRBJ1-5,TRBV18,CASSPRGSNQPQHF
TRBJ2-5,TRBV20-1,CSAGIAGIETQYF
TRBJ2-2,TRBV7-2,CASSLAIHRELFF
TRBJ2-7,TRBV28,CASSSPGGPLDEQYF
TRBJ2-7,TRBV18,CASSPGQPLYEQYF
TRBJ2-7,TRBV5-1,CASSLRQAGTSEQYF
TRBJ2-7,TRBV5-5,CASSSGLGVHEQYF
TRBJ1-6,TRBV20-1,CSARPAGNSPLHF
TRBJ1-1,TRBV18,CASSPKGGEAFF
TRBJ2-5,TRBV5-1,CASSRDSDRVKTQYF
TRBJ2-3,TRBV5-4,CASSPWASGTDTQYF
TRBJ2-2,TRBV7-3,CASSLRTSGSGELFF
TRBJ2-3,TRBV20-1,CSASKTSGADTQYF
TRBJ1-1,TRBV18,CASSPSGTGLSEAFF
TRBJ2-7,TRBV7-8,CASSWGLAGGYEQYF
TRBJ2-6,TRBV20-1,CSAARGREALTF
TRBJ2-5,TRBV12-3/TRBV12-4,CASSRTVQETQYF
TRBJ2-2,TRBV7-2,CASSLTSPNTGELFF
TRBJ2-7,TRBV9,CASSVASGVIYEQYF
TRBJ1-1,TRBV7-9,CASSRQPNTEAFF
TRBJ1-4,TRBV6-5,CASRTGASIYATNEKLFF
TRBJ2-5,TRBV14,CASSQASIAGVETQYF
TRBJ2-7,TRBV28,CASSLNDEQYF
TRBJ2-7,TRBV5-6,CAIRSGLVSYEQYF
TRBJ2-7,TRBV7-2,CASSQRPAAYEQYF
TRBJ1-4,TRBV18,CASSPGGSATGKLFF
TRBJ2-5,TRBV20-1,CSATPPTGSQTQYF
TRBJ1-1,TRBV12-3/TRBV12-4,CASSLSSRPGTEAFF
TRBJ2-3,TRBV15,CATSRAAASGGLTDTQYF
TRBJ2-5,TRBV18,CASSRDNRQETQYF
TRBJ1-2,TRBV11-2,CASSVDNANYGYTF
TRBJ2-4,TRBV4-3,CASSQEWRGSHIQYF
TRBJ2-7,TRBV20-1,CSAKDGSYEQYF
TRBJ2-6,TRBV15,CATSSRGPRSGANVLTF